This entry lists 21 T cell receptor beta chains sequenced from one sample in a study of blood T cell repertoires in COVID-19. The protocol was immunoSEQ multiplex PCR, while the TCRdb copy is restricted to in-frame clones and leaves out a portion. The table has 70,000 or so clones, about 86% seen once. Specimen: peripheral blood. These receptors all stem from a man aged 45 to 65 with acute or convalescent COVID-19.

To note about this clone: The junction shows a germline mismatch at one end, possibly a read error. The rearrangement links TRBV5-1 to TRBJ2-5; a possible D gene is TRBD1 (5 bases). Germline CDR1 reads SGHRS; CDR2 reads YFSETQ. The CDR3 runs 15 residues. The CDR3 loop reads CASNLARGAQETQYF. CDR3 DNA sequence: TGCGCCAGCAACTTGGCCCGTGGGGCCCAAGAGACCCAGTACTTC.

J is TRBJ2-4 and V is TRBV5-1; tentative D call: TRBD1 (6 bases). V was clipped by 5 bases and J by 0 bases, with 18 bases between them. CDR1 and CDR2 (germline): SGHRS, YFSETQ. The CDR3 is 17 residues long. CDR3 nucleotides: TGCGCCAGCAGACTAGAAACGACAGGTACAGCCAAAAACATTCAGTACTTC. It specifies CASRLETTGTAKNIQYF.

The CDR3 is CAASGIDGYTF. CDR3 nucleotides: TGTGCCGCCTCAGGGATCGATGGCTACACCTTC. V is TRBV10-3 and J is TRBJ1-2, with D maybe TRBD1 (5 bases). Trimming removed 11 bases at V and 6 bases at J, with 13 bases between. CDR1 is ENHRY and CDR2 is SYGVKD in the germline V gene. The length of the CDR3 is 11 residues.

This chain links TRBV3-1 (or the pseudogene TRBV3-2) with TRBJ1-2; 9 bases are a match to TRBD1. Germline assignment: CDR1 LGHDT and CDR2 YNNKEL (reference sequence). V lost 3 bases to trimming and J lost 8 bases; unmatched junction nucleotides: 7. The CDR3 covers 14 residues. CDR3 coding DNA: TGTGCCAGCAGCCATTGGGACAGGGCCGAGGGCTACACCTTC. It yields the protein CASSHWDRAEGYTF.

The V and J genes are TRBV28 and TRBJ2-1; TRBD1 is a possible D gene (6 bases). This CDR3 has 15 residues. Trimming removed 1 base at V and 3 bases at J, with 10 bases between. Germline V lookup: CDR1 MDHEN, CDR2 SYDVKM. For the CDR3, the DNA is TGTGCCAGCAGTTTATACAGGGTGGGCTACAATGAGCAGTTCTTC. Its translation: CASSLYRVGYNEQFF.

The V gene is TRBV3-1 (or the pseudogene TRBV3-2), the J gene TRBJ1-6; D perhaps matches TRBD1 (6 bases). Germline V gene data show CDR1 as LGHDT and CDR2 as YNNKEL (reference sequence). V lost 1 base to trimming and J lost 8 bases, with 18 bases between them. The CDR3 consists of 17 residues. The CDR3 DNA sequence: TGTGCCAGCAGCCAAGGATGGGGGGGCGCAGGTGATTCACCCCTCCACTTT. Translating it yields CASSQGWGGAGDSPLHF.

The rearrangement links TRBV7-8 to TRBJ2-1; D is unclear. The ends were cut back, 3 bases at V and 4 bases at J, with 7 bases in the middle. Germline-derived CDR1 and CDR2 are SGHVS and FQNEAQ. The CDR3 runs to 13 residues. CDR3 nucleotides: TGTGCCAGCAGCTTTAGATTTTACAATGAGCAGTTCTTC. Its translation is CASSFRFYNEQFF.

This clone appeared once. The gene calls are TRBV27 and TRBJ2-6; D uncertain. The germline V gene encodes CDR1 MNHEY and CDR2 SMNVEV (reference sequence). This CDR3 has 16 residues. The V and J ends lost 8 bases and 0 bases respectively, with 14 bases between them. CDR3 nucleotide sequence: TGTGCCAGCGGCCCTGGCAGGCCCTCTGGGGCCAACGTCCTGACTTTC. It specifies CASGPGRPSGANVLTF.

A few counts support this clone. The CDR3: CASSQDLGTPYIHEQYF. CDR3 nucleotides: TGTGCCAGCAGCCAAGATCTCGGGACTCCTTACATCCACGAGCAGTACTTC. The chain carries TRBV3-1 (or the pseudogene TRBV3-2) and TRBJ2-7, with D maybe TRBD2 (6 bases). CDR3 length: 17 amino acids. V lost 0 bases, J lost 5 bases, and 20 bases lay in between. CDR1 is LGHDT and CDR2 is YNNKEL in the germline V gene (reference sequence).

The chain combines TRBV6-7 with TRBJ2-1; 7 positions match TRBD1. TRBV6-7 is assigned to the ORF class and has an uncertain function. The CDR3 has 15 amino acids. The V gene end was trimmed by 5 bases and the J gene end by 5 bases; junction bases not matched to a gene: 9. The CDR3 sequence is CASSLDRPENNEQFF. The CDR3 nucleotides are TGTGCCAGCAGTCTGGACAGGCCGGAGAACAATGAGCAGTTCTTC.

This clone was seen a single time. The V call is TRBV9, the J call TRBJ1-4; D gene uncertain. The ends were cut back, 0 bases at V and 3 bases at J, with 9 bases in the middle. This CDR3 spans 15 amino acids. Germline V gene sequence: CDR1 SGDLS, CDR2 YYNGEE. The CDR3 spells CASSVAEGSNEKLFF. In DNA, the CDR3 is TGTGCCAGCAGCGTAGCAGAGGGATCTAATGAAAAACTGTTTTTT.

The CDR3, as DNA: TGTGCCAGCAGCTTATCGAACATGAACACTGAAGCTTTCTTT. Its protein product is CASSLSNMNTEAFF. The V call is TRBV7-9, the J call TRBJ1-1; D remains unclear. The CDR3 contains 14 residues. The V end lost 2 bases, the J end lost 0 bases, and 7 bases lay between the germline ends. CDR1 is SEHNR, CDR2 FQNEAQ, per germline (reference sequence).

The chain couples TRBV27 to TRBJ2-2, with D uncertain. This CDR3 contains 13 residues. CDR1 is MNHEY, CDR2 SMNVEV, per germline (reference sequence). Trimming removed 2 bases at V and 4 bases at J, with 5 bases between. CDR3 region: CASSLGPTGELFF. CDR3 DNA sequence: TGTGCCAGCAGTTTAGGGCCCACCGGGGAGCTGTTTTTT.

In this sample, this clone turned up once. This sequence joins TRBV24-1 and TRBJ1-2, with 7 bases aligning to TRBD1. J was trimmed by 7 bases and V by 3 bases; bases with no gene match: 13. The length of the CDR3 is 16 residues. Germline CDR1 reads KGHDR; CDR2 reads SFDVKD. CDR3 region: CATSDPRQGGGSGYTF. Written as DNA, the CDR3 is TGTGCCACCAGTGATCCGCGACAGGGTGGGGGAAGTGGCTACACCTTC.

The rearrangement joins TRBV7-9 to TRBJ1-4; possibly TRBD1 for D (6 bases). Between the trimmed V and J ends, which lost 0 bases and 8 bases, there was a span of 16 bases. CDR1 is SEHNR and CDR2 is FQNEAQ in the germline V gene (reference sequence). This CDR3 has 16 amino acids. CDR3 nucleotide sequence: TGTGCCAGCAGCTTAGCCGGCAGGGGATTTGGCGAAAAACTGTTTTTT. This gives the protein CASSLAGRGFGEKLFF.

The chain has TRBV30 and TRBJ1-1; the D gene is possibly TRBD1 (5 bases). Looked up from germline, CDR1 is GTSNPN and CDR2 is SVGIG (reference sequence). The CDR3 is 12 amino acids. V lost 3 bases, J lost 6 bases, and 11 bases lay in between. In nucleotides, the CDR3 is TGTGCCTGGAGGTATCCGGGGGCTGAAGCTTTCTTT. Translation gives CAWRYPGAEAFF.

This clone has just one count. The chain recombines TRBV21-1 with TRBJ1-4; TRBD1, the table's D call, lacks a check against the DNA. TRBV21-1 represents a pseudogene. This CDR3 is built from 16 residues. The CDR3 DNA reads TGTGCCAGCAGCAATGGAGGACAGGGCCACAATGAAAAACTGTTTTTT. Its protein product is CASSNGGQGHNEKLFF.

The J gene is TRBJ1-3, the V gene TRBV28; D might be TRBD1 (5 bases). The length of the CDR3 is 15 residues. Trimming removed 4 bases from V and 3 bases from J, with 13 bases in between. Germline V CDR1 and CDR2: MDHEN, SYDVKM. CDR3 coding DNA: TGTGCCAGCAGTTCCCACGGCCAGGGTGGAAACACCATATATTTT. The encoded protein is CASSSHGQGGNTIYF.

This chain joins TRBV19 and TRBJ2-7, with 13 bases lining up with TRBD2. The CDR3 contains 14 residues. Germline V CDR1 and CDR2: LNHDA, SQIVND (reference sequence). V lost 5 bases, J lost 6 bases, and 4 bases stayed unmatched. CDR3 in amino acids: CASSRLAGGPEQYF. The CDR3 bases are TGTGCCAGTAGTCGACTAGCGGGAGGTCCCGAGCAGTACTTC.

The rearrangement uses TRBV4-1 and TRBJ1-1, with D maybe TRBD1 (5 bases). This CDR3 spans 16 amino acids. CDR1 and CDR2 from the germline V gene are MGHRA and YSYEKL. Trimming pared 0 bases from V and 3 bases from J, leaving 14 bases between. The CDR3 here is CASSQDFGGGYTEAFF. CDR3 sequence (DNA): TGCGCCAGCAGCCAAGATTTCGGGGGGGGGTACACTGAAGCTTTCTTT.

The chain uses TRBV5-4 and TRBJ1-2; D may be TRBD1 (6 bases). This CDR3 region has 16 residues. Between the trimmed V and J ends, which lost 3 bases and 4 bases, there was a span of 19 bases. CDR1 and CDR2 (germline): SGHNT, YYREEE (reference sequence). CDR3 in amino acids: CASSSTDRAGGYGYTF. The CDR3 DNA is TGTGCCAGCAGCTCCACGGACAGAGCGGGGGGCTATGGCTACACCTTC.